This TCR beta chain originates from a study of cytomegalovirus exposure and HLA in healthy donors. The study, taken as a whole, reports: Later analysis revealed greater clonal expansion in HLA-associated TCR beta chains than in equally common others. Despite most TCR sequences being rare, some public TCRs occurred in many donors. According to reports, the classifier identified cytomegalovirus status with high specificity and sensitivity.

A word on this clone: The antigen is unknown.

Germline CDR1 LGHNT, CDR2 FRNRAP. V was clipped by 6 bases and J by 3 bases, with 20 bases between them. The CDR3 sequence is 16 residues long. The PCR employed 60 Vbeta primers together with 13 Jbeta primers. Libraries were prepared by immunoSEQ multiplex PCR; TCRdb keeps only in-frame clonotypes and omits some of them. Its listing shows 150,000 to 200,000 clones. V usage is TRBV12-5 and J usage is TRBJ1-2; maybe TRBD1 (5 bases). The clonotype comes from a man younger than 45 in good health and CMV-seronegative. The specimen was PBMCs. This CDR3 is CASGPAVAGQDYGYTF. The CDR3 DNA is TGTGCTAGTGGCCCAGCTGTGGCAGGGCAGGACTATGGCTACACCTTC.